The 2 T cell receptor beta chains in this list originate from one sample, sequenced in a study of T cells after yellow fever vaccination. MiXCR was run by TCRdb on the 5' RACE reads, yielding one entry per CDR3 protein. The table records hundreds of thousands of distinct CDR3 sequences, 17% of them present only once. This specimen was PBMCs, taken 5 to 6 days after the first yellow fever vaccination. Receptors were obtained from a man aged 18 to 29 who received the YFV17D yellow fever vaccine.

The rearrangement links TRBV4-1 to TRBJ2-4; 15 bases are shared with TRBD2. Germline lookup yields CDR1 MGHRA and CDR2 YSYEKL. The CDR3 is 16 amino acids. Trimming took 4 bases from V and 10 from J; bases not matched to a gene: 8. Written as DNA, the CDR3 is TGCGCCAGCAGCCCTAGCGGACTAGCGGGGGGGAGGATTCAGTACTTC. This gives the protein CASSPSGLAGGRIQYF.

This rearrangement joins TRBV24-1 to TRBJ2-5; D possibly matches TRBD1 or TRBD2 (5 bases each). Trimming pared 1 base from V and 2 bases from J, leaving 10 bases between. The CDR3 runs 15 residues. Germline V gene data show CDR1 as KGHDR and CDR2 as SFDVKD. CDR3 amino acids: CATSDFGADQETQYF. The DNA for the CDR3 is TGTGCCACCAGTGATTTCGGGGCAGATCAAGAGACCCAGTACTTC.